A single T cell receptor (beta chain) is shown here with its context. Its target is unknown. There are 15 residues in the CDR3. Germline V gene sequence: CDR1 KGHSH, CDR2 LQKENI. The ends lost 5 bases at V and 5 bases at J; junction bases unmatched: 7. The source of the sample is a study of cytomegalovirus exposure and HLA in healthy donors. Study findings and constraints: Presence/absence analyses took donor sequencing depth as roughly uniform.

Use of 60 Vbeta and 13 Jbeta primers characterized the PCR. Some clones are missing from TCRdb's copy, which holds only in-frame ones; the method was immunoSEQ multiplex PCR. The data hold approximately 160,000 clones, with around 79% observed a single time. Sequenced input: PBMCs. The sequence came from a woman in her thirties or forties in good health and CMV-seropositive. The genes are TRBV18 and TRBJ2-5; 11 bases are a match to TRBD2. The CDR3, as DNA: TGTGCCAGCTCAGAACTAGCGGGGGCCAGGGAGACCCAGTACTTC. This gives the protein CASSELAGARETQYF.